The next 20 T cell receptor beta chains were all read from a single sample in a study of response to subunit inactivated influenza vaccine. TCRdb redid the calling of the RT-PCR reads with MiXCR, one entry per CDR3 protein. The sample comprises 400,000 to 550,000 distinct CDR3 sequences, around 25% of which are singletons, and less than 2.5% rests with the top ten. The specimen comprised CD4+ T cells sorted from PBMCs, sampled more than 4 days after vaccination. The source is a man aged 50 to 60 who received an inactivated influenza vaccine.

The chain combines TRBV11-2 with TRBJ2-1; 7 nucleotides align to TRBD1. Per germline, CDR1 SGHAT and CDR2 FQNNGV. Trimming cost V 0 bases and J 4 bases; bases outside gene matches: 9. CDR3 length: 17 amino acids. The CDR3 reads CASSLDSLAGGYNEQFF. CDR3 sequence (DNA): TGTGCCAGCAGCTTAGATTCGTTGGCAGGGGGTTACAATGAGCAGTTCTTC.

This clonotype was recorded a few times. The chain uses TRBV7-2 and TRBJ2-5; D unresolved. CDR3 length: 14 residues. Germline assignment: CDR1 SGHTA and CDR2 FQGNSA. Between the trimmed V and J ends, which lost 1 base and 5 bases, there was a span of 11 bases. The CDR3 loop is CASSLVGWRETQYF. CDR3 bases: TGTGCCAGCAGCTTAGTGGGCTGGCGGGAGACCCAGTACTTC.

This chain's CDR3 is CASRWGQRDLNTEAFF. CDR3 sequence (DNA): TGCGCCAGCAGGTGGGGACAGAGGGACCTGAACACTGAAGCTTTCTTT. The V and J genes are TRBV5-1 and TRBJ1-1; 7 bases are a match to TRBD1. Germline CDR1 reads SGHRS; CDR2 reads YFSETQ. The CDR3 runs to 16 residues. The V and J ends lost 5 bases and 0 bases, in that order; junction bases with no gene match: 10.

This clonotype was counted ten times or more. This chain joins TRBV5-5 and TRBJ1-1; D call uncertain. Trimming took 2 bases from V and 8 from J, leaving 10 bases between them. Germline CDR1 and CDR2: SGHKS and YYEKEE (reference sequence). The CDR3 totals 12 residues. The chain's CDR3 is CASSLVMREAFF. Written as DNA, the CDR3 is TGTGCCAGCAGCTTAGTCATGAGGGAAGCTTTCTTT.

Only a few counts were recorded for this clonotype. This rearrangement joins TRBV12-3 or TRBV12-4 to TRBJ1-2; 7 positions match TRBD1. CDR3 size: 12 residues. V lost 8 bases to trimming and J lost 4 bases; unmatched junction nucleotides: 4. The CDR3 spells CASVNRGYGYTF. The CDR3 region has the DNA TGTGCCAGCGTCAACAGGGGCTATGGCTACACCTTC.

The chain has TRBV20-1 and TRBJ2-1; TRBD1 agrees at 8 bases. Unmatched junction bases numbered 11, after V lost 6 bases and J lost 1 base. Germline V gene data show CDR1 as DFQATT and CDR2 as SNEGSKA (reference sequence). CDR3 length equals 16 residues. CDR3 in amino acids: CSAYPYRGESYNEQFF. CDR3 coding DNA: TGCAGTGCCTACCCCTACAGGGGGGAGTCCTACAATGAGCAGTTCTTC.

This clonotype was observed a few times. CDR3 sequence (DNA): TGCAGTGCAGCCGGACAGCTCGACAATGAGCAGTTCTTC. It is translated as CSAAGQLDNEQFF. J is TRBJ2-1 and V is TRBV20-1, with a possible D match to TRBD1 (6 bases). Germline-derived CDR1 and CDR2 are DFQATT and SNEGSKA (reference sequence). V lost 6 bases, J lost 5 bases, and 14 bases lay in between. The CDR3 totals 13 residues.

This clonotype was counted at least ten times. The CDR3 nucleotides are TGTGCCAGCAGACAACAGGAAACCTACGAGCAGTACTTC. Translating it yields CASRQQETYEQYF. The V gene is TRBV12-3 or TRBV12-4, the J gene TRBJ2-7, with TRBD1 as a possible D gene (5 bases). This CDR3 is built from 13 residues. V was trimmed by 6 bases and J by 2 bases, leaving 11 bases between them.

The chain links TRBV12-3 or TRBV12-4 to TRBJ1-6; TRBD1 is a possible D gene (6 bases). Trimming stripped 5 bases from V and 10 bases from J, with 15 bases between. The CDR3 contains 14 residues. The CDR3 region has the DNA TGTGCCAGCAGTAAGGGACACCAAAGGTCACCCCTCCACTTT. Translating it yields CASSKGHQRSPLHF.

This clonotype has a handful of counts. V is TRBV12-3 or TRBV12-4 and J is TRBJ2-5, with D possibly being TRBD1 or TRBD2 (5 bases each). Trimming cost V 7 bases and J 4 bases, with 19 bases left between them. The CDR3 consists of 15 residues. CDR3 region: CASTPGPSGRETQYF. The CDR3 DNA follows: TGTGCCAGCACCCCGGGACCCTCCGGTCGAGAGACCCAGTACTTC.

J is TRBJ2-2 and V is TRBV6-2 or TRBV6-3; D remains ambiguous. Germline V gene lookup returns CDR1 MNHEY and CDR2 SVGEGT. The CDR3 spans 15 residues. V gave up 1 base and J gave up 1 base, with 7 bases separating them. The CDR3 is CASSYWVWNTGELFF. CDR3 DNA: TGTGCCAGCAGTTACTGGGTGTGGAACACCGGGGAGCTGTTTTTT.

The rearrangement links TRBV20-1 to TRBJ1-2; D is undetermined. Trimming pared 0 bases from V and 4 bases from J, leaving 12 bases between. CDR3 length: 14 amino acids. The germline gives CDR1 DFQATT, CDR2 SNEGSKA (reference sequence). Here the CDR3 DNA reads TGCAGTGCTAGAGATTCGGCAGGTGGCTATGGCTACACCTTC. The encoded protein is CSARDSAGGYGYTF.

The chain couples TRBV5-1 to TRBJ2-4; no clear D. This CDR3 has 15 amino acids. The germline gives CDR1 SGHRS, CDR2 YFSETQ. Trimming pared 4 bases from V and 0 bases from J, leaving 11 bases between. CDR3: CASSASLGAKNIQYF. The DNA for the CDR3 is TGCGCCAGCAGCGCCTCACTGGGAGCCAAAAACATTCAGTACTTC.

This clonotype has more than one count but fewer than ten. The CDR3 nucleotides are TGCAGCGTTGGGGGCGGCAGAGTCCAAGAGACCCAGTACTTC. Protein sequence: CSVGGGRVQETQYF. The rearrangement uses TRBV29-1 and TRBJ2-5; D is possibly TRBD1 (5 bases). Trimming pared 4 bases from V and 1 base from J, leaving 13 bases between. CDR1 SQVTM and CDR2 ANQGSEA come from the germline V gene. This CDR3 has 14 amino acids.

This clonotype was recorded a few times. The gene calls are TRBV7-3 and TRBJ2-5, with 10 bases aligning to TRBD2. The length of the CDR3 is 17 residues. Per the germline V gene, CDR1 is SGHTA and CDR2 is FQGTGA. J was trimmed by 5 bases and V by 0 bases; bases with no gene match: 9. The CDR3 nucleotides are TGTGCCAGCAGCTTAACGGGGAGGCTAGCGGGAGTGGAGACCCAGTACTTC. Encoded protein: CASSLTGRLAGVETQYF.

The V call is TRBV5-1, the J call TRBJ2-7; D not resolved. From germline, CDR1 is SGHRS and CDR2 YFSETQ. The CDR3 runs 12 residues. V gave up 4 bases and J gave up 3 bases, with 8 bases separating them. CDR3 nucleotide sequence: TGCGCCAGCAGCGCCAATTTCTACGAGCAGTACTTC. It yields the protein CASSANFYEQYF.

The genes are TRBV20-1 and TRBJ2-1, with 8 bases identical to TRBD2. Trimming took 4 bases from V and 15 from J; bases not matched to a gene: 11. CDR1 is DFQATT and CDR2 is SNEGSKA in the germline V gene (reference sequence). The CDR3 extends over 12 amino acids. CDR3 DNA sequence: TGCAGTGCTAACATACCTGAGCGGGGGTTGTTCTTC. It encodes CSANIPERGLFF.

As for this clonotype: A much larger clone is a single base away; this may be a read error. As the CDR3 is not closed by the conserved phenylalanine or tryptophan, this likely results from a read error. CDR3 bases: TGCGCCAGCAGCCCGGGACTAGCGGTACAAGAGACCCAGTACCTC. Residues: CASSPGLAVQETQYL. The chain recombines TRBV5-1 with TRBJ2-5; 11 bases line up with TRBD2. Looked up from germline, CDR1 is SGHRS and CDR2 is YFSETQ. This CDR3 has 15 residues. V gave up 4 bases and J gave up 2 bases; unmatched junction bases: 4.

This rearrangement joins TRBV20-1 to TRBJ1-1, with unresolved D. Germline V lookup: CDR1 DFQATT, CDR2 SNEGSKA (reference sequence). Trimming stripped 0 bases from V and 0 bases from J, with 8 bases between. This CDR3 has 14 amino acids. The CDR3 is CSARDGFMNTEAFF. Written as DNA, the CDR3 is TGCAGTGCTAGAGATGGCTTTATGAACACTGAAGCTTTCTTT.

This chain joins TRBV5-1 and TRBJ2-7, with D tentatively TRBD1 or TRBD2 (6 bases each). Trimming shortened V by 0 bases and J by 0 bases, and 13 bases separated the two germline ends. This CDR3 has 16 amino acids. The V gene's germline CDR1 is SGHRS and CDR2 YFSETQ. CDR3: CASSLAVGGSSYEQYF. The DNA of the CDR3 is TGCGCCAGCAGCTTGGCCGTGGGGGGCAGCTCCTACGAGCAGTACTTC.